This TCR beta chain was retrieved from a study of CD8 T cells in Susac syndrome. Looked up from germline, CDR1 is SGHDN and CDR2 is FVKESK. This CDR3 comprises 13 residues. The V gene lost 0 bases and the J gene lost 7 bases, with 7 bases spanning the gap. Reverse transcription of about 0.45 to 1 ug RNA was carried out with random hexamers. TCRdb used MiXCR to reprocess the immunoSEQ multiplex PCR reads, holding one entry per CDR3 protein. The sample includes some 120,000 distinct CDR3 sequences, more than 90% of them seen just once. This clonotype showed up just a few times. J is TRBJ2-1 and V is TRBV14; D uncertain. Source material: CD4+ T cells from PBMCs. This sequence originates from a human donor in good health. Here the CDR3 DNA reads TGTGCCAGCAGCCAAGAGGGCTGGAATGAGCAGTTCTTC. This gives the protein CASSQEGWNEQFF.